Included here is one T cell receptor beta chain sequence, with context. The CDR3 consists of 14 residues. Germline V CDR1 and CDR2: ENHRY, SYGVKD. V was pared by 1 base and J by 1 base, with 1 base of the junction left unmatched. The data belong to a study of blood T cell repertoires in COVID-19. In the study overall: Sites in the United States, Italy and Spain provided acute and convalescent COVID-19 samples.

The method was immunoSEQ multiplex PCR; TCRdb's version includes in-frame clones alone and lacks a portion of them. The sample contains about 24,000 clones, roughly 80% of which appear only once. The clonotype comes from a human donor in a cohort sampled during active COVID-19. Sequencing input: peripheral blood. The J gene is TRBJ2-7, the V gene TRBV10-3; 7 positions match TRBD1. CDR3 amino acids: CAISELDRSYEQYF. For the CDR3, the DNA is TGTGCCATCAGTGAGTTGGACAGGTCCTACGAGCAGTACTTC.